The sequence of this T cell receptor beta chain was determined in a study of response to subunit inactivated influenza vaccine. TCRdb re-analysed the RT-PCR reads in MiXCR, keeping a single row per CDR3 protein. The data show about 570,000 distinct CDR3 sequences, roughly 12% seen once. CDR1 is SQVTM and CDR2 is ANQGSEA in the germline V gene. V gave up 7 bases and J gave up 5 bases, with 16 bases separating them. The CDR3 has 13 amino acids. In its sample, this clonotype was seen many times. This sample was also put to use in a study of T cells expressing NK-cell markers. Per that paper: 5'RACE template switching with UMIs generated TCR beta cDNA. In over 5 donors, dominant CD3+CD56+NKG2C+ clonotypes ranked among the top 10 CD8+ clonotypes.

The receptor comes from a man in his fifties or sixties who received an inactivated influenza vaccine. This material consisted of PBMCs from blood, taken on the day of vaccination. The V call is TRBV29-1, the J call TRBJ2-3; weak D call: TRBD2 (6 bases). CDR3 nucleotides: TGCAGCGCCGACGGAGGGTCCGGAGATACGCAGTATTTT. This gives the protein CSADGGSGDTQYF.